The 29 T cell receptor beta chains below were found in one sample sequenced in a study of Ad26.COV2.S vaccination and SARS-CoV-2 variants. Treatment denoted: about 20 received Ad26.COV2.S at low or high dose, single or two shots; 5 received placebo; per-sample allocation not given. Collection of samples fell on day 63 after the first vaccine or placebo injection. Produced via immunoSEQ multiplex PCR; TCRdb's table is partial and in-frame only. The data contain about 280,000 clones, over 75% of them singletons. This sample comprised peripheral blood, obtained in a trial of Ad26.COV2.S vaccine versus placebo. The receptor source for this set is a person between 18 and 60 years old who received the Ad26.COV2.S COVID-19 vaccine or a placebo.

The rearrangement links TRBV27 to TRBJ1-3, with D tentatively TRBD1 (6 bases). CDR1 is MNHEY and CDR2 is SMNVEV in the germline V gene (reference sequence). Trimming left V 5 bases short and J 4 bases short, with 12 bases between. The CDR3 loop spans 14 amino acids. CDR3 loop: CASSLTGLGNTIYF. The CDR3, as DNA: TGTGCCAGCAGTCTCACAGGGTTGGGAAACACCATATATTTT.

This chain connects TRBV5-1 to TRBJ2-1, with 9 bases lining up with TRBD2. The trim removed 0 bases at V and 6 bases at J, leaving 7 bases unmatched. CDR3 length: 16 amino acids. CDR1 is SGHRS, CDR2 YFSETQ, per germline. The CDR3 DNA reads as TGCGCCAGCAGCTTGGTGTTTAGCGGGAGCTTCAATGAGCAGTTCTTC. This gives the protein CASSLVFSGSFNEQFF.

The chain combines TRBV5-1 with TRBJ1-1; D not resolved. Germline CDR1 is SGHRS and CDR2 is YFSETQ. This CDR3 has 17 amino acids. Trimming shortened V by 0 bases and J by 1 base, and 16 bases separated the two germline ends. This CDR3 is CASSLVLRGRGNTEAFF. In DNA form, the CDR3 reads TGCGCCAGCAGCTTGGTTTTACGAGGTCGAGGGAACACTGAAGCTTTCTTT.

The chain combines TRBV18 with TRBJ2-5, with 11 bases aligning to TRBD1. The CDR3 spans 15 residues. Germline trimming cut 5 bases from V and 5 bases from J; bases unmatched to any gene: 7. Germline V gene sequence: CDR1 KGHSH, CDR2 LQKENI. The CDR3 spells CASSVGTGGRETQYF. The CDR3 region has the DNA TGTGCCAGCTCAGTTGGGACAGGGGGTCGGGAGACCCAGTACTTC. Combining the CDR3 with reference TRBV18 and TRBJ2-5 gives the whole variable domain NAGVMQNPRHLVRRRGQEARLRCSPMKGHSHVYWYRQLPEEGLKFMVYLQKENIIDESGMPKERFSAEFPKEGPSILRIQQVVRGDSAAYFCASSVGTGGRETQYFGPGTRLLVL.

This chain links TRBV5-4 with TRBJ2-7, with 9 bases aligning to TRBD2. CDR1 and CDR2 from the germline V gene are SGHNT and YYREEE (reference sequence). CDR3 size: 18 residues. The ends lost 4 bases at V and 1 base at J; junction bases unmatched: 15. The CDR3 reads CASSSLGGGGRISYEQYF. The CDR3 region has the DNA TGTGCCAGCAGCAGTTTAGGCGGGGGGGGTAGAATTTCCTACGAGCAGTACTTC.

The V and J genes are TRBV6-5 and TRBJ2-3; weak D call: TRBD1 (6 bases). There are 14 residues in the CDR3. Between the trimmed V and J ends, which lost 8 bases and 6 bases, there was a span of 18 bases. From germline, CDR1 is MNHEY and CDR2 SVGAGI. In DNA, the CDR3 is TGTGCCAGCGCCCGGGACACCCACCCGGATACGCAGTATTTT. Translated: CASARDTHPDTQYF.

The chain has TRBV5-5 and TRBJ1-1, with D uncertain. Germline CDR1 reads SGHKS; CDR2 reads YYEKEE (reference sequence). This CDR3 has 14 residues. V lost 0 bases to trimming and J lost 0 bases, with 6 bases between them. The CDR3 sequence: CASSLVYMNTEAFF. The CDR3 nucleotides read TGTGCCAGCAGCTTGGTTTACATGAACACTGAAGCTTTCTTT.

The V and J genes are TRBV7-3 and TRBJ1-4, with 7 bases fitting TRBD1. The CDR3 runs 15 residues. V shed 5 bases and J 0 bases; nucleotides not matched to a gene: 3. CDR1 SGHTA and CDR2 FQGTGA come from the germline V gene. CDR3 amino acids: CASSPGQATNEKLFF. The CDR3 DNA reads as TGTGCCAGCAGCCCCGGACAGGCAACTAATGAAAAACTGTTTTTT.

This chain links TRBV24-1 with TRBJ2-5, with 7 bases matching TRBD2. The V and J ends lost 5 bases and 5 bases, in that order; junction bases with no gene match: 7. CDR3 length: 14 amino acids. Germline values: CDR1 KGHDR, CDR2 SFDVKD. CDR3 DNA: TGTGCCACCAGTGCCGGGGGGATGAGCGAGACCCAGTACTTC. Its translation is CATSAGGMSETQYF.

The J gene is TRBJ2-3, the V gene TRBV6-4; D remains unclear. CDR3 length: 14 residues. CDR1 MRHNA and CDR2 SNTAGT come from the germline V gene. V lost 2 bases to trimming and J lost 1 base, with 7 bases between them. The CDR3 DNA follows: TGTGCCAGCAGTGACGACGATGGCACAGATACGCAGTATTTT. Protein sequence: CASSDDDGTDTQYF.

CDR3 region: CATESDTGELFF. The DNA for the CDR3 is TGTGCCACAGAGAGCGACACCGGGGAGCTGTTTTTT. The chain links TRBV6-4 to TRBJ2-2; D is undetermined. The germline V gene encodes CDR1 MRHNA and CDR2 SNTAGT. This CDR3 is 12 amino acids long. V lost 10 bases and J 3 bases, leaving 9 bases between the germline ends.

The chain joins TRBV11-3 to TRBJ1-3; TRBD1 might be the D (6 bases). The CDR3 runs to 15 residues. V lost 5 bases to trimming and J lost 2 bases, with 13 bases between them. Germline V lookup: CDR1 SGHNT, CDR2 YENEEA. CDR3 DNA: TGTGCCAGCAGCCCGACAGGATCCACTGGAAACACCATATATTTT. Translation gives CASSPTGSTGNTIYF.

CDR3 sequence reads: CASRGDRGRPNTIYF. The DNA of the CDR3 is TGTGCCAGCAGGGGAGACAGGGGACGCCCAAACACCATATATTTT. The J gene is TRBJ1-3, the V gene TRBV2, with 8 positions matching TRBD1. V lost 6 bases and J lost 6; bases outside the gene matches: 10. CDR3 length equals 15 residues. The V gene's germline CDR1 is SNHLY and CDR2 FYNNEI.

V gene TRBV15 combines with J gene TRBJ2-3, with 9 bases fitting TRBD1. The CDR3 covers 18 residues. Germline CDR1 LNHNV, CDR2 YYDKDF (reference sequence). Trimming removed 5 bases from V and 4 bases from J; junction bases left unmatched: 16. The CDR3 bases are TGTGCCACCAGCGCACGTCTCACCTCTACAGGGGGCCCAGATACGCAGTATTTT. It codes for CATSARLTSTGGPDTQYF.

J is TRBJ2-1 and V is TRBV28; the D gene is possibly TRBD1 (6 bases). The germline V gene encodes CDR1 MDHEN and CDR2 SYDVKM. The CDR3 has 16 amino acids. Deletions cut 5 bases from V and 5 bases from J, with 19 bases between. The CDR3: CASSPGAVPGHNEQFF. The CDR3 DNA reads as TGTGCCAGCAGTCCAGGGGCAGTACCGGGACACAATGAGCAGTTCTTC. The variable domain in full, with the rest retrieved from reference TRBV28 and TRBJ2-1, is DVKVTQSSRYLVKRTGEKVFLECVQDMDHENMFWYRQDPGLGLRLIYFSYDVKMKEKGDIPEGYSVSREKKERFSLILESASTNQTSMYLCASSPGAVPGHNEQFFGPGTRLTVL.

The rearrangement joins TRBV19 to TRBJ1-2, with D possibly matching TRBD1 (5 bases). This CDR3 has 13 amino acids. The germline CDR1 and CDR2 sequences are LNHDA and SQIVND (reference sequence). V gave up 3 bases and J gave up 6 bases, with 11 bases separating them. The CDR3: CASSIITQDGYTF. The CDR3 nucleotides are TGTGCCAGTAGTATTATTACACAGGATGGCTACACCTTC.

The sample holds one count of this clone. This chain links TRBV29-1 with TRBJ2-7; 7 bases align to TRBD1. Germline V lookup: CDR1 SQVTM, CDR2 ANQGSEA. V lost 6 bases to trimming and J lost 3 bases; unmatched junction nucleotides: 8. This CDR3 spans 13 amino acids. In DNA form, the CDR3 reads TGCAGCGTCGAGGGACAGCCGATCTACGAGCAGTACTTC. Translating gives CSVEGQPIYEQYF.

The CDR3 reads CASSTEVTGTGGTGANVLTF. CDR3 in DNA: TGCGCCAGCAGCACGGAAGTAACCGGGACAGGGGGGACTGGGGCCAACGTCCTGACTTTC. J is TRBJ2-6 and V is TRBV5-1, with 11 positions matching TRBD1. This CDR3 comprises 20 residues. Germline CDR1 and CDR2: SGHRS and YFSETQ. The V and J ends lost 4 bases and 2 bases, in that order; junction bases with no gene match: 14.

V usage is TRBV7-2 and J usage is TRBJ1-1; D is possibly TRBD1 (6 bases). V gave up 6 bases and J gave up 8 bases, with 16 bases separating them. The V gene's germline CDR1 is SGHTA and CDR2 FQGNSA. This CDR3 has 13 amino acids. The CDR3 nucleotides are TGTGCCAGCAGAAAGGGGATAACAGGGGAAGCTTTCTTT. Translating gives CASRKGITGEAFF.

This clone was found once. The chain uses TRBV7-2 and TRBJ1-2; the match to TRBD1 covers 8 bases. The germline gives CDR1 SGHTA, CDR2 FQGNSA. The CDR3 loop spans 15 amino acids. The V gene end was trimmed by 2 bases and the J gene end by 4 bases; junction bases not matched to a gene: 6. CDR3 amino acids: CASSLTSGGLYGYTF. CDR3 coding DNA: TGTGCCAGCAGCTTAACTTCAGGGGGCCTCTATGGCTACACCTTC.

This chain joins TRBV5-4 and TRBJ2-1, with 10 bases that match TRBD2. From germline, CDR1 is SGHNT and CDR2 YYREEE (reference sequence). Trimming at V came to 5 bases and at J to 4 bases, leaving 6 bases not matched to a gene. This CDR3 has 15 residues. CDR3 bases: TGTGCCAGCAGTTTAACTAGCGGGGAGTACAATGAGCAGTTCTTC. Its protein is CASSLTSGEYNEQFF.

This clone was detected a few times. The chain couples TRBV3-1 (or the pseudogene TRBV3-2) to TRBJ2-3; D is uncertain. The CDR3 loop spans 12 amino acids. V dropped 1 base and J dropped 6 bases, with 5 bases sitting between them. Germline-derived CDR1 and CDR2 are LGHDT and YNNKEL (reference sequence). CDR3 region: CASSQADDTQYF. CDR3 DNA sequence: TGTGCCAGCAGCCAAGCAGACGATACGCAGTATTTT.

This chain joins TRBV29-1 and TRBJ1-6; D is unresolved. CDR3 length: 15 residues. The germline V gene has CDR1 SQVTM and CDR2 ANQGSEA. V was cut by 6 bases and J by 4 bases, with 16 bases left in between. The CDR3 region has the DNA TGCAGCGTGAACCTCCGACTGCATTATAATTCACCCCTCCACTTT. It encodes CSVNLRLHYNSPLHF. The full variable domain, completed using reference TRBV29-1 and TRBJ1-6, is SAVISQKPSRDICQRGTSLTIQCQVDSQVTMMFWYRQQPGQSLTLIATANQGSEATYESGFVIDKFPISRPNLTFSTLTVSNMSPEDSSIYLCSVNLRLHYNSPLHFGNGTRLTVT.

The chain couples TRBV5-4 to TRBJ2-1; TRBD2 aligns across 13 bases. With 5 bases clipped from V and 1 base from J, the junction kept 6 bases outside the gene matches. CDR3 length: 17 residues. CDR1 is SGHNT and CDR2 is YYREEE in the germline V gene (reference sequence). The CDR3: CASSKPGLAGSYNEQFF. The CDR3, as DNA: TGTGCCAGCAGTAAACCGGGACTAGCGGGGTCCTACAATGAGCAGTTCTTC.

The chain recombines TRBV28 with TRBJ1-2; D perhaps matches TRBD1 (5 bases). The CDR3 spans 15 residues. CDR1 MDHEN and CDR2 SYDVKM come from the germline V gene. The V gene lost 6 bases and the J gene lost 8 bases, with 22 bases spanning the gap. The CDR3 loop reads CASSPPRGREGGYTF. The CDR3 region has the DNA TGTGCCAGCAGCCCCCCAAGGGGCAGGGAGGGAGGCTACACCTTC.

The chain has TRBV6-5 and TRBJ1-1, with a possible D match to TRBD1 (5 bases). Germline lookup yields CDR1 MNHEY and CDR2 SVGAGI. V was shortened by 10 bases and J by 5 bases, with 20 bases between the two germline ends. CDR3 size: 14 residues. The CDR3 nucleotides are TGTGCCATCCTTGAAAGGAGGGGAGGGACTGAAGCTTTCTTT. It specifies CAILERRGGTEAFF.

The V call is TRBV6-5, the J call TRBJ2-7; D possibly corresponds to TRBD1 (6 bases). Germline CDR1 is MNHEY and CDR2 is SVGAGI. V lost 5 bases and J lost 7, with 15 bases in between. CDR3 length equals 13 residues. CDR3 loop: CASSRTQGREQYF. CDR3 in DNA: TGTGCCAGCAGTCGGACACAGGGTAGGGAGCAGTACTTC.

The chain joins TRBV7-8 to TRBJ2-3; D ambiguous. Germline V CDR1 and CDR2: SGHVS, FQNEAQ. Trimming took off 5 bases at V and 8 bases at J, with 8 bases between the two ends. The CDR3 runs 11 residues. The CDR3 DNA is TGTGCCAGCAGCCAATATGGTACGCAGTATTTT. Translated, it gives CASSQYGTQYF.

The V call is TRBV18, the J call TRBJ2-7; 7 bases are a match to TRBD1. This CDR3 contains 17 residues. Germline V gives CDR1 KGHSH, CDR2 LQKENI. Losses at the gene ends were 0 bases for V and 1 base for J; bases not matched to a gene: 9. The CDR3 reads CASSPPRQGPRSYEQYF. The CDR3 nucleotides are TGTGCCAGCTCACCACCTAGACAGGGCCCTCGTTCCTACGAGCAGTACTTC. Filled out from reference TRBV18 and TRBJ2-7, the complete variable domain reads NAGVMQNPRHLVRRRGQEARLRCSPMKGHSHVYWYRQLPEEGLKFMVYLQKENIIDESGMPKERFSAEFPKEGPSILRIQQVVRGDSAAYFCASSPPRQGPRSYEQYFGPGTRLTVT.